The clone carrying this T cell receptor (beta chain) was observed a single time. Its target is unknown. For Graves' hyperthyroidism to be stable, ophthalmopathy could not progress within 18 months. Newly diagnosed hyperthyroidism, duration under 2 months, in patients aged 18 to 65. The study excluded patients with uncontrolled infection, other autoimmune disease, pregnancy or lactation. This sample is drawn from a study of T cells in Graves' hyperthyroidism and ophthalmopathy. Findings and limits, study-wide: Appearing also in blood were most of the thyroid clonotypes expanded above 0.001.

This CDR3 contains 16 residues. V was clipped by 4 bases and J by 3 bases; unmatched bases: 11. The germline gives CDR1 MNHGY, CDR2 SVAAGI. RNA transcripts yielded amplified TCR beta CDR3 regions. A first-round RT-PCR of the TCR CDR3 used the HTBI primer set. MiXCR, applied by TCRdb to the multiplex PCR reads, yields one record per CDR3 protein. The table has roughly 300,000 distinct CDR3 sequences, over 11% seen once. The sequence derives from a woman between 25 and 40 years old with Graves' hyperthyroidism. The sequenced material came from blood. The V gene is TRBV6-9, the J gene TRBJ2-7; TRBD1 matches at 8 bases. CDR3 DNA: TGTGCCAGCAGTTTTATCTCTGGGACAGGTCGCTACGAGCAGTACTTC. Translating it yields CASSFISGTGRYEQYF.